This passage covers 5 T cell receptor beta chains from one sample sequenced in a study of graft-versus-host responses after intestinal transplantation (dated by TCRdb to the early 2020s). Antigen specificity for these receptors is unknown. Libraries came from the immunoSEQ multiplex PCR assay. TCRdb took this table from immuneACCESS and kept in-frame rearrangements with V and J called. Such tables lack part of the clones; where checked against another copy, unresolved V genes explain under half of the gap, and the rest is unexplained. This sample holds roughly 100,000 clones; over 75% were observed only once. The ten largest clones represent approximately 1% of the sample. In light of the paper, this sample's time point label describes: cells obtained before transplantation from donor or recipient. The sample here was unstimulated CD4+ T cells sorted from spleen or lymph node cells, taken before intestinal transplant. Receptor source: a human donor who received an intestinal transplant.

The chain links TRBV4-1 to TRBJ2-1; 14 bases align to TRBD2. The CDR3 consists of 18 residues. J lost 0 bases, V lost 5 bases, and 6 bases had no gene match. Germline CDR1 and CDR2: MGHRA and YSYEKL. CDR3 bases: TGCGCCAGCAGCTCCTGGACTAGCGGGAGGACCTCCTACAATGAGCAGTTCTTC. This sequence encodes CASSSWTSGRTSYNEQFF.

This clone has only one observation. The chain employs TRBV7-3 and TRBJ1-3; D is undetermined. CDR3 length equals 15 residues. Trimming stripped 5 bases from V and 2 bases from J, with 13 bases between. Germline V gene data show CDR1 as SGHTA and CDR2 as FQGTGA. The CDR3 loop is CASSPDGGPGNTIYF. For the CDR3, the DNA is TGTGCCAGCAGCCCCGATGGCGGTCCTGGAAACACCATATATTTT.

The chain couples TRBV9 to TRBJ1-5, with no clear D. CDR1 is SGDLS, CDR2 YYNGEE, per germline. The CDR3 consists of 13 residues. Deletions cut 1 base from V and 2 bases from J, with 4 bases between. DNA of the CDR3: TGTGCCAGCAGCGTAACAGGCAATCAGCCCCAGCATTTT. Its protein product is CASSVTGNQPQHF.

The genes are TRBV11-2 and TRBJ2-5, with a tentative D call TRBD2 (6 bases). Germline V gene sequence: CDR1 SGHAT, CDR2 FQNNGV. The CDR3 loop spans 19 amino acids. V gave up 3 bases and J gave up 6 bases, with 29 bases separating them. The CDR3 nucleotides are TGTGCCAGCAGCTTCCCGAGGGGTTGGCCGGCGGGAATGGAAAAGACCCAGTACTTC. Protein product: CASSFPRGWPAGMEKTQYF.

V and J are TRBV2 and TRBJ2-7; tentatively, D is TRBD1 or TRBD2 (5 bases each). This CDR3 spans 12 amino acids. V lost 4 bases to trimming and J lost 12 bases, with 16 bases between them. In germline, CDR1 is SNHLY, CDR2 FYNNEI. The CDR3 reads CASSAGPFSSYF. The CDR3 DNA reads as TGTGCCAGCAGTGCGGGACCCTTCTCGTCGTACTTC. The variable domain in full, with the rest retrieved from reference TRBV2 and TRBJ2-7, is EPEVTQTPSHQVTQMGQEVILRCVPISNHLYFYWYRQILGQKVEFLVSFYNNEISEKSEIFDDQFSVERPDGSNFTLKIRSTKLEDSAMYFCASSAGPFSSYFGPGTRLTVT.